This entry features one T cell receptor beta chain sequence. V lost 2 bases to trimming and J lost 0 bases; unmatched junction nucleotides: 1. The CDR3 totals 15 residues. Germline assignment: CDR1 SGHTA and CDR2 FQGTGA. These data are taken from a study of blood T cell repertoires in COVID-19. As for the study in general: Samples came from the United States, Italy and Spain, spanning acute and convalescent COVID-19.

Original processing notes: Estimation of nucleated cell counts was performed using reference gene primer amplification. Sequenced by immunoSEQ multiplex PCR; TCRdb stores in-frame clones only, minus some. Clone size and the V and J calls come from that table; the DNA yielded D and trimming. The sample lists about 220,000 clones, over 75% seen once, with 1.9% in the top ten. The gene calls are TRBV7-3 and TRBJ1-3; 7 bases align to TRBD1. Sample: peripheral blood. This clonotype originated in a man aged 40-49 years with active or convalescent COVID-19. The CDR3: CASSLGTVSGNTIYF. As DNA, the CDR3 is TGTGCCAGCAGCTTAGGGACAGTCTCTGGAAACACCATATATTTT.